The source of this TCR beta chain is a study of read filtering for tumor transcriptome and immune sequencing (dated by TCRdb to between 2020 and 2021). Describing the broader study: Of the patients in the cohort, around 17 were male and 14 were female, and their mean age was about 68 years, with a range of 47 to 80. Under revised international staging, about eight patients fell into R-ISS I, more than 15 into R-ISS II and six or seven into R-ISS III. Whole-transcriptome libraries were prepared with the TruSeq RNA Access Library Prep Kit after DNase treatment. Per sample, about 4.05 to 10.27 million TCR-region mapped reads were obtained with IR-seq, compared with only roughly 85 to 1273 with RNA-seq. TCR repertoires obtained by targeted immune repertoire sequencing and by bulk whole-transcriptome sequencing performed on the same bone marrow samples were compared. A main aim was a read-filtering strategy for immune repertoire data, specifically whether clonotypes supported by a single read should be removed.

Each patient had bone marrow sampled at the time of active disease. Ficoll-Hypaque density gradient centrifugation was used to isolate the bone marrow mononuclear cells. To remove myeloma plasma cells, the cells were labeled with CD138 magnetic microbeads on a MACS separator, and CD138-negative cells were then collected by negative selection. Flow cytometry on an Attune NxT with CD138 antibodies was used to check the purity of the isolated cells. TRIzol reagent was used to extract total RNA, and a NanoDrop spectrophotometer was used to quantify the extracted RNA. For each patient, paired RNA-seq and IR-seq were run on the CD138-negative bone marrow sample from that patient. In its sample, this clonotype was seen many times. Its antigen is currently not known. No per-base quality is available; no much larger clone lies one base away. The paper as a whole reports these results and caveats: In IR-seq, single-read clonotypes were roughly 84% of clonotypes but roughly 3.2% of total reads; in RNA-seq they were 74.6% of clonotypes and 35% to 55% of reads. The sorted CD138-negative fraction was a mixed bone marrow immune population, not purified T cells. IR-seq captured clonotypes at much higher depth and more reliably than RNA-seq, and smaller IR-seq throughput sufficed to identify most shared clonotypes. The correlation between IR-seq and RNA-seq shared clonotype proportions rose when single-read clonotypes were removed.

Starting from 350 to 500 ng RNA, TCR libraries were constructed with the Immunoverse kit using molecular barcoded adaptors that cover the alpha/delta and beta/gamma chains. TCR library preparation was performed with the same RNA that was used for transcriptome sequencing. Sequencing of the TCR libraries was done on an Illumina HiSeq 4000 with 2 x 150 cycles. Processing in the source paper ran as follows. With MiXCR, TCR reads were aligned to human V, D, J and C references and assembled into CDR3 clonotypes, with quality filtering and error correction included. The tcR package in R was used to analyze clonotype counts and gene usage diversity. Raw mapping reads were checked after the RNA-seq reads had been mapped by STAR aligner version 2.5.3a onto the human GRCh37 genome. To test how sequencing depth affected the clonotypes detected, IR-seq fastq files were randomly downsampled with Seqtk 1.3. TCRdb trimmed the raw reads at Q25, called clones with MiXCR and kept productive beta chains. Rows are unified per CDR3 protein, each entry keeping the most common DNA and genes. The V and J calls reflect TCRdb's pipeline rather than the authors' work. The sample records 50,000 or so distinct CDR3 sequences, roughly a fifth of which are singletons. Less than 20% of the sample is taken by the ten largest.

The germline V gene gives CDR1 as SQVTM and CDR2 as ANQGSEA. The CDR3 holds 10 amino acids from the cysteine to the phenylalanine. CDR3 DNA is the only sequence kept; it has 30 bases, read in frame from the first base. V lost 4 bases and J lost 2 bases; the stretch between them is 2 bases long. This chain joins TRBV29-1 to TRBJ2-5, with the D gene call left open. The sequencing input was a population of CD138-negative cells sorted from bone marrow. The cell subset or site label, read with the paper, signifies: bone marrow mononuclear cells depleted of CD138+ plasma/myeloma cells by negative magnetic selection. The sequence was collected from a donor at least 40 years old with multiple myeloma. The CDR3 region reads CSVGQETQYF. The DNA sequence is as follows: TGCAGCGTTGGGCAAGAGACCCAGTACTTC.